What follows are 16 T cell receptor beta chains derived from one specimen sequenced in a study of response to subunit inactivated influenza vaccine (dated by TCRdb to 2016 to 2019). Receptors were amplified or captured by RT-PCR. Sequencing took place on an Illumina HiSeq 2500. TCRdb's own reprocessing of the public reads used fastp at Q25 and MiXCR and kept productive beta chains. Rows are unified per CDR3 protein, each entry keeping the most common DNA and genes. Recorded for this sample are more than 700,000 distinct CDR3 sequences; 20% to 25% of them occurred a single time. The ten largest account for 10% of the sample. The material sequenced was PBMCs from blood, taken more than 4 days after vaccination. These TCRs come from a man over 45 who received an inactivated influenza vaccine. Donor details come from another sample of the same person, matched by shared clones.

This clonotype has only a few counts. V is TRBV10-3 and J is TRBJ2-7; D uncertain. The CDR3 has 12 residues. Trimming pared 4 bases from V and 3 bases from J, leaving 7 bases between. The germline V gene has CDR1 ENHRY and CDR2 SYGVKD. Written as DNA, the CDR3 is TGTGCCATCAGTGCGGGCGGCTACGAGCAGTACTTC. It yields the protein CAISAGGYEQYF.

This clonotype came up once. The V gene is TRBV16, the J gene TRBJ2-1; TRBD2 might be the D (5 bases). The germline V gene has CDR1 KGHSY and CDR2 FQNENV. This CDR3 has 15 amino acids. Trimming cost V 2 bases and J 4 bases, with 12 bases left between them. CDR3 bases: TGTGCCAGCAGCCAACTAGCCGGGATTTACAATGAGCAGTTCTTC. It translates to CASSQLAGIYNEQFF.

V gene TRBV7-9 combines with J gene TRBJ2-7; 7 bases match TRBD1. The J segment lost 0 bases and the V segment lost 6 bases, leaving 5 bases of the junction unmatched. Germline assignment: CDR1 SEHNR and CDR2 FQNEAQ (reference sequence). The CDR3 has 14 residues. The CDR3 region has the DNA TGTGCCAGCAGAGCCGGGACAGACTCCTACGAGCAGTACTTC. It encodes CASRAGTDSYEQYF.

The chain couples TRBV7-9 to TRBJ2-1; D may match TRBD1 or TRBD2 (5 bases each). V shed 10 bases and J shed 7 bases, with 14 bases lying between them. The germline gives CDR1 SEHNR, CDR2 FQNEAQ (reference sequence). This CDR3 is 12 amino acids long. CDR3 residues: CATQLWGNEQFF. The CDR3 DNA sequence: TGTGCCACCCAGCTTTGGGGGAATGAGCAGTTCTTC.

This rearrangement joins TRBV5-6 to TRBJ2-7, with unresolved D. The CDR3 covers 14 residues. Germline V gene sequence: CDR1 SGHDT, CDR2 YYEEEE. Trimming stripped 0 bases from V and 0 bases from J, with 7 bases between. CDR3 sequence reads: CASSLDVGSYEQYF. CDR3 DNA sequence: TGTGCCAGCAGCTTGGATGTCGGCTCCTACGAGCAGTACTTC.

This clonotype came up many times. The CDR3 DNA sequence: TGTGCCAGCAGCCAATCAACGGGTGCAGGAGAGACCCAGTACTTC. Translating gives CASSQSTGAGETQYF. This rearrangement joins TRBV3-1 to TRBJ2-5; D call uncertain. V was clipped by 2 bases and J by 4 bases, with 14 bases between them. The CDR3 contains 15 residues. Germline-derived CDR1 and CDR2 are LGHDT and YNNKEL (reference sequence).

This clonotype turned up a few times. The rearrangement uses TRBV20-1 and TRBJ2-3; TRBD2 is a possible D gene (6 bases). From germline, CDR1 is DFQATT and CDR2 SNEGSKA (reference sequence). V lost 3 bases, J lost 4 bases, and 23 bases lay in between. The CDR3 totals 17 residues. CDR3 residues: CSARPIRRGGNSDTQYF. CDR3 sequence (DNA): TGCAGTGCTAGGCCCATTAGGCGGGGTGGGAACTCAGATACGCAGTATTTT.

This sequence joins TRBV10-3 and TRBJ1-2; possible D gene TRBD1, 5 bases. CDR1 is ENHRY, CDR2 SYGVKD, per germline. The CDR3 has 14 residues. V was pared by 3 bases and J by 4 bases, with 12 bases between. CDR3 region: CAISEGEKGYGYTF. CDR3 sequence (DNA): TGTGCCATCAGTGAAGGGGAAAAGGGCTATGGCTACACCTTC.

The chain uses TRBV5-1 and TRBJ2-7; 8 bases line up with TRBD1. The J segment lost 6 bases and the V segment lost 3 bases, leaving 8 bases of the junction unmatched. The CDR3 sequence is 14 residues long. Per the germline V gene, CDR1 is SGHRS and CDR2 is YFSETQ. CDR3 protein: CASSSNLGQGEQYF. CDR3 coding DNA: TGCGCCAGCAGCTCCAACCTCGGACAGGGCGAGCAGTACTTC.

The chain is built from TRBV7-3 and TRBJ2-3, with 11 bases aligning to TRBD2. The CDR3 totals 16 residues. Trimming at V came to 4 bases and at J to 2 bases, leaving 5 bases not matched to a gene. Germline assignment: CDR1 SGHTA and CDR2 FQGTGA. DNA for the CDR3: TGTGCCAGCAGCTACGGGACTAGCGGTTACACAGATACGCAGTATTTT. The encoded protein is CASSYGTSGYTDTQYF.

This sequence joins TRBV20-1 and TRBJ2-5; D may correspond to TRBD1 or TRBD2 (5 bases each). CDR3 length: 14 amino acids. V was trimmed by 3 bases and J by 5 bases, leaving 16 bases between them. CDR1 is DFQATT and CDR2 is SNEGSKA in the germline V gene (reference sequence). For the CDR3, the DNA is TGCAGTGCTAGGCCGGGACCCCCGGGGGAGACCCAGTACTTC. Its translation is CSARPGPPGETQYF.

The genes are TRBV27 and TRBJ2-2; D remains unclear. Germline assignment: CDR1 MNHEY and CDR2 SMNVEV (reference sequence). The V end lost 0 bases, the J end lost 0 bases, and 5 bases lay between the germline ends. The CDR3 is 15 amino acids. DNA for the CDR3: TGTGCCAGCAGTTTATCAGCATCGAACACCGGGGAGCTGTTTTTT. Its translation is CASSLSASNTGELFF.

This clonotype was found many times. V is TRBV24-1 and J is TRBJ1-5, with D uncertain. CDR3 length equals 14 residues. CDR1 is KGHDR and CDR2 is SFDVKD in the germline V gene. Trimming shortened V by 2 bases and J by 6 bases, and 10 bases separated the two germline ends. This CDR3 is CATSDSFLGQPQHF. The CDR3 DNA reads as TGTGCCACCAGTGATTCTTTCCTGGGTCAGCCCCAGCATTTT.

The table lists this clonotype with many counts. The rearrangement links TRBV5-1 to TRBJ2-7; TRBD1 matches 10 bases. The germline CDR1 and CDR2 sequences are SGHRS and YFSETQ. With 4 bases clipped from V and 4 bases from J, the junction kept 5 bases outside the gene matches. The CDR3 sequence is 14 residues long. CDR3 DNA sequence: TGCGCCAGCAGCACCGGACAGGGGGTTTACGAGCAGTACTTC. Protein product: CASSTGQGVYEQYF.

This chain connects TRBV20-1 to TRBJ2-7; 13 bases fit TRBD2. The V and J ends lost 6 bases and 2 bases, in that order; junction bases with no gene match: 4. CDR3 length: 14 amino acids. CDR1 DFQATT and CDR2 SNEGSKA come from the germline V gene (reference sequence). DNA for the CDR3: TGCAGTGCAATAGGGACTAGCGGGGCCTACGAGCAGTACTTC. Translated: CSAIGTSGAYEQYF.

This rearrangement joins TRBV5-1 to TRBJ2-7, with TRBD1 as a possible D gene (5 bases). There are 14 residues in the CDR3. Germline V gene lookup returns CDR1 SGHRS and CDR2 YFSETQ. V lost 5 bases and J lost 0, with 12 bases in between. CDR3 loop: CASRLTVISYEQYF. The CDR3 nucleotides are TGCGCCAGCAGACTGACAGTAATCTCCTACGAGCAGTACTTC.